A selection of T cell receptor beta chains follows, all from one sample in a study of spatial heterogeneity in lung cancer. TCRdb independently ran MiXCR on the 5' RACE reads; one entry per CDR3 protein. In the table there are more than 10,000 distinct CDR3 sequences, 13% to 15% of which are singletons. The sequencing here drew on PBMCs, taken at surgery. All receptors come from a male donor with early-stage non-small cell lung cancer. CDR3s include the opening cysteine and the closing phenylalanine or tryptophan. A D gene is named only where the DNA matches it firmly. The size entry is marked missing in some rows and otherwise reads once, few, many or a size class.

d_call j_call v_call clone_size cdr3_nt cdr3_aa
- TRBJ2-1 TRBV29-1 many TGCAGCGTTGATTGGCGCAGGAGCAATGAGCAGTTCTTC CSVDWRRSNEQFF
- TRBJ1-6 TRBV2 - TGTGCCGGATACCGCGAAAGGAATTCACCCCTCCACTTT CAGYRERNSPLHF
- TRBJ2-7 TRBV28 many TGTGCCAGCAGTGTTGCAGGGAGCTACGAGCAGTACTTC CASSVAGSYEQYF
TRBD1 TRBJ2-7 TRBV20-1 many TGCAGTGCTCCCGGGACAGCTTACGAGCAGTACTTC CSAPGTAYEQYF
- TRBJ1-1 TRBV5-5 many TGTGCCAGCAGCTTTCAAGCAGGCACTGAAGCTTTCTTT CASSFQAGTEAFF
- TRBJ1-1 TRBV6-1 - TGTGCCAGCAGTGAAGGAACAGGGCTGGACACTGAAGCTTTCTTT CASSEGTGLDTEAFF
TRBD2 TRBJ2-7 TRBV5-4 many TGTGCCAGCAGACCCGGGGGGAAATTCCTCTACGAGCAGTACTTC CASRPGGKFLYEQYF
- TRBJ1-5 TRBV3-1 many TGTGCCAGCAGCCAAGATCCACAGGGAAATCAGCCCCAGCATTTT CASSQDPQGNQPQHF
- TRBJ1-1 TRBV20-1 many TGCAGTGCTAGTGTCCAGGCGGGATACACTGAAGCTTTCTTT CSASVQAGYTEAFF
- TRBJ2-7 TRBV4-3 few TGCGCCAGCAGCCAGCAGGGCCCGCCCGACGGCGAGCAGTACTTC CASSQQGPPDGEQYF
- TRBJ1-2 TRBV29-1 - TGCAGCGTTGAAGTCGCCCAGACTGCGGATGGCTACACCTTC CSVEVAQTADGYTF
- TRBJ2-1 TRBV15 - TGTGCCACCAGCACACGGGACATAGGGGACAATGAGCAGTTCTTC CATSTRDIGDNEQFF
TRBD2 TRBJ2-5 TRBV5-1 - TGCGCCAGCAGCTTGGGCGGGGGACCACAAGAGACCCAGTACTTC CASSLGGGPQETQYF
- TRBJ2-3 TRBV3-1 few TGTGCCAGCAGCCACCTCACAGATACGCAGTATTTT CASSHLTDTQYF
TRBD2 TRBJ2-7 TRBV28 - TGTGCCAGCAGCCTCCCCACCGGGGGGGCCTACGAGCAGTACTTC CASSLPTGGAYEQYF
- TRBJ1-5 TRBV2 - TGTGCCAGCAGTGTGATTTCTAGCAATCAGCCCCAGCATTTT CASSVISSNQPQHF
TRBD2 TRBJ2-1 TRBV15 few TGTGCCACCAGCTTCCGGACTAGCGGGGTTTACAATGAGCAGTTCTTC CATSFRTSGVYNEQFF
TRBD1 TRBJ2-7 TRBV5-1 large TGCGCCAGCAGCACGGGACAGGGCGGCGAGCAGTACTTC CASSTGQGGEQYF
TRBD2 TRBJ2-1 TRBV9 - TGTGCCAGCAGCGTAGCCAGCGGGGGGGCCCCCCCCTACAATGAGCAGTTCTTC CASSVASGGAPPYNEQFF
- TRBJ2-7 TRBV6-5 - TGTGCCAGCAGTTACTCAGGGACCGGTCGCTACGAGCAGTACTTC CASSYSGTGRYEQYF
TRBD1 TRBJ1-2 TRBV7-2 few TGTGCCAGCAGCCCAGGACAGGGAAACTATGGCTACACCTTC CASSPGQGNYGYTF
- TRBJ1-2 TRBV6-5 many TGTGCCAGCAGTTACTCGAAGGCCGGGGGGGCGAAGTATGGCTACACCTTC CASSYSKAGGAKYGYTF
TRBD1 TRBJ1-6 TRBV10-3 few TGTGCCATCAGTGGACAGGGGGGAAATTCACCCCTCCACTTT CAISGQGGNSPLHF
- TRBJ2-1 TRBV4-1 many TGCGCCAGCAGCCAAGGCAATGAGCAGTTCTTC CASSQGNEQFF
- TRBJ1-6 TRBV2 many TGTGCCAGCAGTGAAGACGGTGTGGGCTATAATTCACCCCTCCACTTT CASSEDGVGYNSPLHF
- TRBJ1-2 TRBV4-2 - TGTGCCAGCAGCCAAGAGGGAGGCAAAACCTATGGCTACACCTTC CASSQEGGKTYGYTF
- TRBJ2-1 TRBV5-1 - TGCGCCAGCAGCTTACAGGGTATCAATGAGCAGTTCTTC CASSLQGINEQFF
TRBD1 TRBJ1-5 TRBV20-1 - TGCCGTGCTGTACAGGACAGGGATTATAGCAATCAGCCCCAGCATTTT CRAVQDRDYSNQPQHF
TRBD1 TRBJ2-3 TRBV20-1 - TGCAGTGCCAAGACAGGGGTGCGCACAGATACGCAGTATTTT CSAKTGVRTDTQYF
- TRBJ2-3 TRBV7-2 - TGTGCCAGCAGCCCCGGAAAAGATACGCAGTATTTT CASSPGKDTQYF
- TRBJ1-1 TRBV4-1 - TGCGCCAGCAGCCAAAGGGGATACATGAACACTGAAGCTTTCTTT CASSQRGYMNTEAFF